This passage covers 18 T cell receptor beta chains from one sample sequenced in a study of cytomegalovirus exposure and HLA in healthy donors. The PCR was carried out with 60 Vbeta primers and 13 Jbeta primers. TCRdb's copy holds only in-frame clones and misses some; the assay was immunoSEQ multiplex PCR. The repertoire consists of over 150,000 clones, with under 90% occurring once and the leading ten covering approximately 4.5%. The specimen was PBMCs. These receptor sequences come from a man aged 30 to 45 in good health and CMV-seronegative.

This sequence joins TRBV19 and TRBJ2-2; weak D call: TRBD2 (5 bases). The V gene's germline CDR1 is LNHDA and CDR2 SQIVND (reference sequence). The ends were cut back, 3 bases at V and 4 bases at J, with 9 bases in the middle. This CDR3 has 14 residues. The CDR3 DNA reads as TGTGCCAGTAGTATCAGCGCGGGCACCGGGGAGCTGTTTTTT. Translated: CASSISAGTGELFF. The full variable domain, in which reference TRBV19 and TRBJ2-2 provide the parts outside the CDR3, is DGGITQSPKYLFRKEGQNVTLSCEQNLNHDAMYWYRQDPGQGLRLIYYSQIVNDFQKGDIAEGYSVSREKKESFPLTVTSAQKNPTAFYLCASSISAGTGELFFGEGSRLTVL.

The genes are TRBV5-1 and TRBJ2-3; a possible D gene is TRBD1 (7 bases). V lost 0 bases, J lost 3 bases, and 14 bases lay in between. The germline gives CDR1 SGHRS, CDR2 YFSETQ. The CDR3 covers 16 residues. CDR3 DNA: TGCGCCAGCAGCTTGGCCGCAGGGGGGCTTACAGATACGCAGTATTTT. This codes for CASSLAAGGLTDTQYF.

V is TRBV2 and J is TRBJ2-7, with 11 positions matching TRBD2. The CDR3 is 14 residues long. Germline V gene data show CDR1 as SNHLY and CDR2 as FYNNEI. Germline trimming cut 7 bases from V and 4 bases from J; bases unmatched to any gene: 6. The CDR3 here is CASTTSGGVYEQYF. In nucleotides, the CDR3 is TGTGCCAGCACCACTAGCGGGGGTGTTTACGAGCAGTACTTC.

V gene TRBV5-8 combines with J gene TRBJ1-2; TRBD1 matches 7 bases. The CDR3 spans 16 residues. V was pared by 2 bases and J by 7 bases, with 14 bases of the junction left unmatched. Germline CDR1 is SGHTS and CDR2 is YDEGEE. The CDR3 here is CASSLRDSNLLGGYTF. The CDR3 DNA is TGTGCCAGCAGCTTACGGGACAGTAACCTCCTGGGTGGCTACACCTTC. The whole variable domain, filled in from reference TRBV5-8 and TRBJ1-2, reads EAGVTQSPTHLIKTRGQQATLRCSPISGHTSVYWYQQALGLGLQFLLWYDEGEERNRGNFPPRFSGRQFPNYSSELNVNALELEDSALYLCASSLRDSNLLGGYTFGSGTRLTVV.

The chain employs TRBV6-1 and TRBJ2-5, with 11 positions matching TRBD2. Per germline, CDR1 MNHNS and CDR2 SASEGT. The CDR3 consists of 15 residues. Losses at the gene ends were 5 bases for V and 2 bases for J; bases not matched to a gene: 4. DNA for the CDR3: TGTGCCAGCAGTTTAGCGGGGGGGGGACAAGAGACCCAGTACTTC. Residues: CASSLAGGGQETQYF.

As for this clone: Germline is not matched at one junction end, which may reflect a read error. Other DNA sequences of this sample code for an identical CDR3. The CDR3 loop reads CAWKEMGAFEAFF. CDR3 in DNA: TGTGCCTGGAAAGAAATGGGGGCTTTTGAAGCTTTTTTT. The chain couples TRBV30 to TRBJ1-1; D is perhaps TRBD1 (6 bases). This CDR3 has 13 residues. Germline V CDR1 and CDR2: GTSNPN, SVGIG (reference sequence).

In DNA, the CDR3 is TGTGCCATCAGTGAGCGGGGGGCCGGGGAGCTGTTTTTT. Residues: CAISERGAGELFF. The gene calls are TRBV10-3 and TRBJ2-2; 7 bases agree with TRBD2. V dropped 2 bases and J dropped 6; count of bases not matched to a gene: 0. Germline-derived CDR1 and CDR2 are ENHRY and SYGVKD. This CDR3 has 13 residues.

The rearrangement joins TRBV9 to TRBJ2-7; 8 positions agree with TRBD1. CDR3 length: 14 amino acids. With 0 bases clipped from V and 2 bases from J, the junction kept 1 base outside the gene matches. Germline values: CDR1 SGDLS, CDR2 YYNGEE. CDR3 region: CASSVGDRTYEQYF. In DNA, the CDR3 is TGTGCCAGCAGCGTAGGGGACAGGACCTACGAGCAGTACTTC.

The CDR3 loop is CASSLNRGDSNQPQHF. CDR3 bases: TGTGCCAGCAGTTTAAACAGGGGGGATAGCAATCAGCCCCAGCATTTT. V usage is TRBV27 and J usage is TRBJ1-5; 8 bases fit TRBD1. The CDR3 covers 16 residues. J lost 0 bases, V lost 2 bases, and 3 bases had no gene match. CDR1 is MNHEY and CDR2 is SMNVEV in the germline V gene (reference sequence).

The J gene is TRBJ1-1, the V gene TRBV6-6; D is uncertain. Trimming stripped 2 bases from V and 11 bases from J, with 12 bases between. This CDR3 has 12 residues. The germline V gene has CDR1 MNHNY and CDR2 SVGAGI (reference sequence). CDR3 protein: CASSYELNSAFF. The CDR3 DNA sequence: TGTGCCAGCAGTTACGAACTTAACAGTGCTTTCTTT.

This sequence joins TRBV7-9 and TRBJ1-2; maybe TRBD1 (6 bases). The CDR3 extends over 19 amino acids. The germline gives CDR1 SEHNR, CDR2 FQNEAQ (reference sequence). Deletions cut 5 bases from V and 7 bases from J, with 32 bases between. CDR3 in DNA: TGTGCCAGCAGCCCGGGGGGAACAGGGATTTCCCCTCGTGCGAGTGGCTACACCTTC. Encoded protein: CASSPGGTGISPRASGYTF.

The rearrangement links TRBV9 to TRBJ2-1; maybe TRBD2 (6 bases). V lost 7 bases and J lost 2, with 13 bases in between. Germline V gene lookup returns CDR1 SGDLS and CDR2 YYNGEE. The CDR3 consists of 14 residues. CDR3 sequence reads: CASGSSATYNEQFF. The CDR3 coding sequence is TGTGCCAGCGGCTCTAGCGCGACCTACAATGAGCAGTTCTTC.

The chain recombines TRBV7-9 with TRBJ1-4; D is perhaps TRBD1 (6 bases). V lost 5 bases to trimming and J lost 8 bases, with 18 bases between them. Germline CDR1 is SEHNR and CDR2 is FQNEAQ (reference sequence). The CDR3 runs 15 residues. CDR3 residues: CASSPVQGLEEKLFF. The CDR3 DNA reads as TGTGCCAGCAGCCCAGTGCAGGGGTTAGAGGAAAAACTGTTTTTT.

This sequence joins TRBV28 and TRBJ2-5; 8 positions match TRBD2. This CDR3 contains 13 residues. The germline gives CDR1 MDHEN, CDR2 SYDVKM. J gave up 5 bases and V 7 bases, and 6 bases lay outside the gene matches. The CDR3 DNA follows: TGTGCCAGCACCGGGGGGGCAGGGGAGACCCAGTACTTC. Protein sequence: CASTGGAGETQYF. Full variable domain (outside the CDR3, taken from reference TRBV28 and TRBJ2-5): DVKVTQSSRYLVKRTGEKVFLECVQDMDHENMFWYRQDPGLGLRLIYFSYDVKMKEKGDIPEGYSVSREKKERFSLILESASTNQTSMYLCASTGGAGETQYFGPGTRLLVL.

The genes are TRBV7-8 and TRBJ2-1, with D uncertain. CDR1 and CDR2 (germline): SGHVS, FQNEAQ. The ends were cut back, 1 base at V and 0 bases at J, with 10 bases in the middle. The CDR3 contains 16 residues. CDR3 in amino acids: CASSLGGPRSYNEQFF. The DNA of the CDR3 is TGTGCCAGCAGCTTAGGTGGGCCCCGCTCCTACAATGAGCAGTTCTTC.

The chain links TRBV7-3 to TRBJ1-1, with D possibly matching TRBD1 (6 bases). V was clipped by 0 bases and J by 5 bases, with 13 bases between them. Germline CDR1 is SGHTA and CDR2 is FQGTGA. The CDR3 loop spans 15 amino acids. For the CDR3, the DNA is TGTGCCAGCAGCTTAACGGGAATACAGGGAACTGAAGCTTTCTTT. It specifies CASSLTGIQGTEAFF.

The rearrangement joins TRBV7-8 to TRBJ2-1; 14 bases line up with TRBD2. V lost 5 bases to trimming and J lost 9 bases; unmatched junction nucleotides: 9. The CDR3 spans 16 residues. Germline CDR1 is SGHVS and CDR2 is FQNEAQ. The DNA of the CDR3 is TGTGCCAGCAGCAGCGGGACTAGCGGGAGTGAGCCTGAGCAGTTCTTC. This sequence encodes CASSSGTSGSEPEQFF.

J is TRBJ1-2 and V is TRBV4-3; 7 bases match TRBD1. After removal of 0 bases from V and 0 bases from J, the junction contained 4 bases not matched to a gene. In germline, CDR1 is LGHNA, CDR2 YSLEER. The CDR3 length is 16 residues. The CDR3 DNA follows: TGCGCCAGCAGCCAAGATTCAGGGGGAACTAACTATGGCTACACCTTC. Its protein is CASSQDSGGTNYGYTF.